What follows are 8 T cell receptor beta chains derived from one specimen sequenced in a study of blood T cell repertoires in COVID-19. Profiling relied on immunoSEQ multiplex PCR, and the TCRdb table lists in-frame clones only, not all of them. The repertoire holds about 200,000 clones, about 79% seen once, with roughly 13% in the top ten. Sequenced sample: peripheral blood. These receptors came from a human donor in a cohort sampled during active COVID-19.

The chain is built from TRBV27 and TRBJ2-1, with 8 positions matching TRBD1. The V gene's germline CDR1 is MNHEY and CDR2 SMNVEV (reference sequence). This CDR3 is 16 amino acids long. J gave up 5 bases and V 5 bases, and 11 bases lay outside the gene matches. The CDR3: CASSHLGTGEDNEQFF. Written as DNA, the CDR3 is TGTGCCAGCAGTCACCTGGGGACAGGCGAGGACAATGAGCAGTTCTTC.

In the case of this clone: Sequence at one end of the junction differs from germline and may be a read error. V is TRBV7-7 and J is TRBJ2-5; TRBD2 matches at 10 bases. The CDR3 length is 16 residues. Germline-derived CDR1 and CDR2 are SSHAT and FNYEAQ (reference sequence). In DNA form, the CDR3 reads TGTGCTAGCAGCGGGGGGGCCCAGCTGGGGCAAGAGACCCAGTACTTC. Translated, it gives CASSGGAQLGQETQYF.

The CDR3 sequence is CASSTSGTVNTEAFF. The CDR3 nucleotides read TGTGCCAGCAGCACATCCGGGACAGTGAACACTGAAGCTTTCTTT. This rearrangement joins TRBV7-2 to TRBJ1-1; 7 bases are a match to TRBD1. CDR3 length equals 15 residues. The germline V gene has CDR1 SGHTA and CDR2 FQGNSA. V shed 5 bases and J 0 bases; nucleotides not matched to a gene: 6.

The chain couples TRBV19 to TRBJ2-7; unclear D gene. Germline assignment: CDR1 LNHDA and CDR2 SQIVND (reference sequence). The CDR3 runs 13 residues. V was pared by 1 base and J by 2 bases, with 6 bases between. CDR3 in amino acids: CASSIGRPYEQYF. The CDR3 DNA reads TGTGCCAGTAGTATAGGGCGGCCCTACGAGCAGTACTTC.

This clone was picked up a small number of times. The CDR3 sequence: CASRQVAYNSPLHF. The CDR3 DNA reads TGTGCCAGTAGACAGGTCGCCTATAATTCACCCCTCCACTTT. The gene calls are TRBV2 and TRBJ1-6, with D possibly TRBD1 on 6 matching bases. Germline assignment: CDR1 SNHLY and CDR2 FYNNEI. CDR3 length equals 14 residues. Trimming removed 9 bases at V and 2 bases at J, with 11 bases between.

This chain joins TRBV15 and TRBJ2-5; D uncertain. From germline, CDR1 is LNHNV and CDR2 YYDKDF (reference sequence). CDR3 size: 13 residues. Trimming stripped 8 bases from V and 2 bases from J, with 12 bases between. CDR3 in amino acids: CATGAVRQETQYF. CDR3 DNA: TGTGCCACCGGAGCTGTAAGACAAGAGACCCAGTACTTC.

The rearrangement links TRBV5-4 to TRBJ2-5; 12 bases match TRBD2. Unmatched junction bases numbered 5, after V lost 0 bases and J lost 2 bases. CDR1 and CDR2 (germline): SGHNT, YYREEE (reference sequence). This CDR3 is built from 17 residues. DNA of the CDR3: TGTGCCAGCAGCTTGGCAACTAGCGGGAGGAGACAAGAGACCCAGTACTTC. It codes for CASSLATSGRRQETQYF.

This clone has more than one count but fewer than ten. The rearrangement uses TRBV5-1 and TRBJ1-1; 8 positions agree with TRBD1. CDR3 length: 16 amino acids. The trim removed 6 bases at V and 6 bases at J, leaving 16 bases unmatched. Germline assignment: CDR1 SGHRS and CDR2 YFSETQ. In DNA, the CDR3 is TGCGCCAGCACCCGGGGAAGCGGACAGGGAAAGTCTGAAGCTTTCTTT. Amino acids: CASTRGSGQGKSEAFF.